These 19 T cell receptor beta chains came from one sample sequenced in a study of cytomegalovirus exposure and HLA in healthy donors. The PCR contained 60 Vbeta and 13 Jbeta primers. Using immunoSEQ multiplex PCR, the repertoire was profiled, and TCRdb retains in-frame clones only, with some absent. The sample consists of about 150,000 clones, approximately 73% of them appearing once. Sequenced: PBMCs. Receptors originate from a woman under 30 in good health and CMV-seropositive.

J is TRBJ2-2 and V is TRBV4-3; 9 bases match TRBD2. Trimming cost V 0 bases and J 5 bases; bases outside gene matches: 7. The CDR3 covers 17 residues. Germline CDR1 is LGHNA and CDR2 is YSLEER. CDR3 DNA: TGCGCCAGCAGCCAAGAACTAGCGGGTGAAATTACCGGGGAGCTGTTTTTT. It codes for CASSQELAGEITGELFF.

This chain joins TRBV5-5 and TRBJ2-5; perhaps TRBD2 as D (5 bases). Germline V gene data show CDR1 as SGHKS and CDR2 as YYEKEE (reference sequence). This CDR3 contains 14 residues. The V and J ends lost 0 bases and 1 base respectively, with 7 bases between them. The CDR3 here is CASSLGGSQETQYF. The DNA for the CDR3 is TGTGCCAGCAGCTTGGGAGGGAGCCAAGAGACCCAGTACTTC.

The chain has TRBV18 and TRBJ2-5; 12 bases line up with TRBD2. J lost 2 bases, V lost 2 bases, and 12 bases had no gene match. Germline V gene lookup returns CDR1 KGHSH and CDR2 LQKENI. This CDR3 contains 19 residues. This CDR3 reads CASSPWTSGALVGQETQYF. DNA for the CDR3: TGTGCCAGCTCACCATGGACTAGCGGGGCGCTCGTGGGACAAGAGACCCAGTACTTC.

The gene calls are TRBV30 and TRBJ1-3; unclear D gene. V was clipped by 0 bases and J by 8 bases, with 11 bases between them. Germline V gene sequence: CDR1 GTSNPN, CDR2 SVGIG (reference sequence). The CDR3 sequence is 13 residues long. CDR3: CAWSVIRGDTIYF. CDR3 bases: TGTGCCTGGAGTGTAATTCGGGGTGACACCATATATTTT.

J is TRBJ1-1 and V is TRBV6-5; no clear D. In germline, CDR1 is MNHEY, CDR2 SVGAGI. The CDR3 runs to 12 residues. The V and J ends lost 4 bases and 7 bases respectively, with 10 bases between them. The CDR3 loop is CASSSERGEAFF. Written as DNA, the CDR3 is TGTGCCAGCAGTTCCGAGAGAGGTGAAGCTTTCTTT.

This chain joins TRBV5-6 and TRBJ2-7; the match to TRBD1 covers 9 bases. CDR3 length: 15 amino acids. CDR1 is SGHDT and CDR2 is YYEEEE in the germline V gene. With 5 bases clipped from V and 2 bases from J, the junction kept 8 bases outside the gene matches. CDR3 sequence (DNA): TGTGCCAGCAGACCCACCGGGACAGGGACCTACGAGCAGTACTTC. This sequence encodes CASRPTGTGTYEQYF.

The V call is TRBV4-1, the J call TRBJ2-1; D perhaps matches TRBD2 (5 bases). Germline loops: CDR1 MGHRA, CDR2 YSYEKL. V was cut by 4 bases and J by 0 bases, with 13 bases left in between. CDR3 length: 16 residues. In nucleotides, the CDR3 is TGCGCCAGCAGCCCCGGGATAGGGAGCTCCTACAATGAGCAGTTCTTC. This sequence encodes CASSPGIGSSYNEQFF.

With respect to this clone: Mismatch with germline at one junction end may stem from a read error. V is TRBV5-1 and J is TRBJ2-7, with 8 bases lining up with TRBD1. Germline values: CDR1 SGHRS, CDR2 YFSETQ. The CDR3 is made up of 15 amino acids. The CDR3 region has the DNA TGCACCAGCAGCGACCGGGACAGGAGCTCCTACGAGCAGTACTTC. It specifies CTSSDRDRSSYEQYF.

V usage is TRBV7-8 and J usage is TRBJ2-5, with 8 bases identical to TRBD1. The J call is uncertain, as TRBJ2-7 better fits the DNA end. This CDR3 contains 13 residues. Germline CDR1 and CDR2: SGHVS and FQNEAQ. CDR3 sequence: CASSFGQGYEQYF. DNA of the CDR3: TGTGCCAGCAGCTTTGGACAGGGCTACGAGCAGTACTTC.

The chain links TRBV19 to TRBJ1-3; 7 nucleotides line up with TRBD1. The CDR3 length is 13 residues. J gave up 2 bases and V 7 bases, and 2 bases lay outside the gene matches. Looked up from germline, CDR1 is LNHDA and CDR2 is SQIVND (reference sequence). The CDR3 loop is CASTQGAGNTIYF. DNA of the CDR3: TGTGCCAGTACCCAGGGGGCTGGAAACACCATATATTTT.

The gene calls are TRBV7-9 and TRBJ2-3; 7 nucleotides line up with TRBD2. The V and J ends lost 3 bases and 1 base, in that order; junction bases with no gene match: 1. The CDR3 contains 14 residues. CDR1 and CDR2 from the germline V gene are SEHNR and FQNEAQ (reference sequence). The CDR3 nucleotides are TGTGCCAGCAGCTTCGCGGGAGGCACAGATACGCAGTATTTT. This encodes CASSFAGGTDTQYF. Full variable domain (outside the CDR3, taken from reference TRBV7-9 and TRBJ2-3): DTGVSQNPRHKITKRGQNVTFRCDPISEHNRLYWYRQTLGQGPEFLTYFQNEAQLEKSRLLSDRFSAERPKGSFSTLEIQRTEQGDSAMYLCASSFAGGTDTQYFGPGTRLTVL.

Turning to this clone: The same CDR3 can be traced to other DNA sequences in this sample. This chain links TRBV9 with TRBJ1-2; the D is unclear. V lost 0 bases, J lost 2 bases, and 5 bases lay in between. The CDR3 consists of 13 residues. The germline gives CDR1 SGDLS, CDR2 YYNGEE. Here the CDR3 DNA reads TGTGCCAGCAGCGTAGGCCAGAACTATGGCTACACCTTC. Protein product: CASSVGQNYGYTF.

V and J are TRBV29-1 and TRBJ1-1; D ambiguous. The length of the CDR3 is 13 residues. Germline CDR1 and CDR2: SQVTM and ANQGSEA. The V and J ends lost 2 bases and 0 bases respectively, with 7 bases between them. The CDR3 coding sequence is TGCAGCGTTGAAAGAGCAATGAACACTGAAGCTTTCTTT. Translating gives CSVERAMNTEAFF.

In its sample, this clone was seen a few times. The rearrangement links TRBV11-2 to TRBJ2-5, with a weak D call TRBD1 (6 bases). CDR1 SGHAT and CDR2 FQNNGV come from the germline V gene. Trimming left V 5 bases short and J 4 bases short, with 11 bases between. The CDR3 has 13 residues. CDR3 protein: CASSHTGTETQYF. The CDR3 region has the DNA TGTGCCAGCAGCCACACAGGGACAGAGACCCAGTACTTC.

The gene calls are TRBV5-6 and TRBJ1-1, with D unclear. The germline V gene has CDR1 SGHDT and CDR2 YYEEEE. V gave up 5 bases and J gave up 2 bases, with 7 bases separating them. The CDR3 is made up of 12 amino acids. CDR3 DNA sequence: TGTGCCAGCAGAAGGAGAAACACTGAAGCTTTCTTT. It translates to CASRRRNTEAFF.

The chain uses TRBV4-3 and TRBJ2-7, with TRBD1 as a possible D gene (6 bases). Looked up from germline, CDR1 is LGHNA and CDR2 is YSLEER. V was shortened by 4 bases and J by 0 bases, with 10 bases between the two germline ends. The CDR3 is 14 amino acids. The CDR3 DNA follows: TGCGCCAGCAGCCTTGGACAGACCTCCTACGAGCAGTACTTC. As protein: CASSLGQTSYEQYF.

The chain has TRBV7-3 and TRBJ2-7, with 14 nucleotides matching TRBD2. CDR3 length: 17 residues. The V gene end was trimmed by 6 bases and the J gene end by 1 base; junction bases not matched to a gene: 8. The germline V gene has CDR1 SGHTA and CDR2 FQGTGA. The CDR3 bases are TGTGCCAGCAGTTCTGGGACTAGCGGGGGAGAATCCTACGAGCAGTACTTC. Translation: CASSSGTSGGESYEQYF.

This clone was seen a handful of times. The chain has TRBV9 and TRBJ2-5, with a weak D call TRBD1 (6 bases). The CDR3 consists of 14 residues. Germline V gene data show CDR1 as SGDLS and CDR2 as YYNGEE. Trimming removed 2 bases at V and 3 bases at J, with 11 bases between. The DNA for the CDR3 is TGTGCCAGCAGCGTGAGGGGGTTGGAAGAGACCCAGTACTTC. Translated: CASSVRGLEETQYF.

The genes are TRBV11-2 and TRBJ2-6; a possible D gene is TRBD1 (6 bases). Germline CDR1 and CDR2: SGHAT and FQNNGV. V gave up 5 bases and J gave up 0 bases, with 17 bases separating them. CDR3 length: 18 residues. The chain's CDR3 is CASSVTGSLYSGANVLTF. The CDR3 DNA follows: TGTGCCAGCAGCGTTACAGGGTCGCTATACTCTGGGGCCAACGTCCTGACTTTC.